Presented here are 26 T cell receptor beta chains from one specimen sequenced in a study of blood T cell repertoires in COVID-19. Method: immunoSEQ multiplex PCR; TCRdb's copy keeps in-frame clones and lacks some. The sample yields some 68,000 clones, roughly 88% seen once. Sequencing was done on a sample of peripheral blood. The receptors derive from a human donor in a cohort sampled during active COVID-19.

J is TRBJ2-7 and V is TRBV25-1; no definite D call. Trimming cost V 4 bases and J 0 bases, with 7 bases left between them. Germline V lookup: CDR1 MGHDK, CDR2 SYGVNS. The CDR3 runs 13 residues. CDR3 sequence (DNA): TGTGCCAGCAGTGGTACAGTCTCCTACGAGCAGTACTTC. Translated: CASSGTVSYEQYF.

This clone has a single count. The gene calls are TRBV30 and TRBJ2-7; 11 nucleotides align to TRBD2. Germline V gene lookup returns CDR1 GTSNPN and CDR2 SVGIG (reference sequence). The CDR3 is 13 amino acids. The junction had 7 bases not matched to a gene; V was cut back by 3 bases and J by 9 bases. The CDR3 DNA reads TGTGCCTGGAGCGGGACTAGCGGCCTCTGGCAGTACTTC. Amino acid sequence: CAWSGTSGLWQYF.

By frequency in the sample, this clone is medium-sized (0.01 to 0.1%). CDR3 region: CASSEGTGGPDTQYF. CDR3 DNA: TGTGCCAGCAGTGAAGGGACAGGGGGCCCAGATACGCAGTATTTT. The chain couples TRBV6-1 to TRBJ2-3, with 11 bases fitting TRBD1. The CDR3 loop spans 15 amino acids. V dropped 1 base and J dropped 4; count of bases not matched to a gene: 1. Germline CDR1 and CDR2: MNHNS and SASEGT.

The chain couples TRBV6-2 or TRBV6-3 to TRBJ2-2, with D possibly being TRBD2 (6 bases). CDR1 and CDR2 from the germline V gene are MNHEY and SVGEGT. This CDR3 spans 14 amino acids. V was cut by 6 bases and J by 3 bases, with 11 bases left in between. For the CDR3, the DNA is TGTGCCAGCAGCTGGAGGGGAGACACCGGGGAGCTGTTTTTT. Amino acid sequence: CASSWRGDTGELFF.

This clone showed up many times. This chain links TRBV4-1 with TRBJ2-1; TRBD2 agrees at 13 bases. The CDR3 covers 22 residues. V lost 0 bases, J lost 12 bases, and 26 bases stayed unmatched. Germline CDR1 reads MGHRA; CDR2 reads YSYEKL. CDR3 amino acids: CASSQEETTGTSGDGGQISQFF. CDR3 in DNA: TGCGCCAGCAGCCAAGAGGAGACCACCGGGACTAGCGGGGACGGGGGACAAATTTCGCAGTTCTTC.

This sequence joins TRBV18 and TRBJ1-1, with unresolved D. The CDR3 sequence is 14 residues long. The V end was cut by 3 bases, the J end by 2 bases, with 10 bases between. Germline lookup yields CDR1 KGHSH and CDR2 LQKENI. CDR3: CASSPVNSNTEAFF. The CDR3 nucleotides read TGTGCCAGCTCACCCGTAAACAGTAACACTGAAGCTTTCTTT.

This chain joins TRBV7-9 and TRBJ2-1; 7 bases fit TRBD1. V shed 5 bases, J shed 5 bases, and the junction held 9 bases outside the gene matches. Germline V CDR1 and CDR2: SEHNR, FQNEAQ (reference sequence). The CDR3 has 15 residues. CDR3 coding DNA: TGTGCCAGCAGCCCACCAGGGGGTGAAAACAATGAGCAGTTCTTC. It is translated as CASSPPGGENNEQFF.

The chain joins TRBV28 to TRBJ1-2; 7 bases align to TRBD1. The germline CDR1 and CDR2 sequences are MDHEN and SYDVKM. The CDR3 sequence is 15 residues long. The J segment lost 2 bases and the V segment lost 4 bases, leaving 7 bases of the junction unmatched. The CDR3 here is CASSSSKTGNYGYTF. As DNA, the CDR3 is TGTGCCAGCAGTTCCTCCAAGACAGGGAACTATGGCTACACCTTC.

The V call is TRBV3-1 (or the pseudogene TRBV3-2), the J call TRBJ2-1, with D unresolved. The CDR3 contains 12 residues. CDR1 is LGHDT and CDR2 is YNNKEL in the germline V gene (reference sequence). V was cut by 3 bases and J by 7 bases, with 7 bases left in between. For the CDR3, the DNA is TGTGCCAGCAGCCAGGCCTTGAATGAGCAGTTCTTC. It codes for CASSQALNEQFF.

The V gene is TRBV12-3 or TRBV12-4, the J gene TRBJ2-7; D gene unclear. The V end was cut by 6 bases, the J end by 2 bases, with 11 bases between. The CDR3 is 13 residues long. The CDR3 region has the DNA TGTGCCAGCAGCCGTCGCTATGCCTACGAGCAGTACTTC. This sequence encodes CASSRRYAYEQYF.

The genes are TRBV7-6 and TRBJ2-2; 7 bases agree with TRBD1. CDR3 size: 16 residues. After removal of 1 base from V and 6 bases from J, the junction contained 8 bases not matched to a gene. CDR1 and CDR2 (germline): SGHVS, FNYEAQ. The CDR3 sequence is CASSLGVDRVAGELFF. The CDR3 region has the DNA TGTGCCAGCAGCTTAGGGGTTGACAGGGTCGCCGGGGAGCTGTTTTTT.

V usage is TRBV6-6 and J usage is TRBJ2-2; a weak D match, TRBD1 (5 bases). This CDR3 has 13 residues. Germline V gene lookup returns CDR1 MNHNY and CDR2 SVGAGI (reference sequence). V dropped 4 bases and J dropped 5 bases, with 8 bases sitting between them. CDR3 bases: TGTGCCAGCAGTTTCCAGGGTACCGGGGAGCTGTTTTTT. This translates into CASSFQGTGELFF.

The CDR3 coding sequence is TGTGCCAGCACCAGGACAGGGGGCTCCTACGAGCAGTACTTC. Translation gives CASTRTGGSYEQYF. The chain links TRBV27 to TRBJ2-7; TRBD1 aligns across 10 bases. The CDR3 length is 14 residues. V was pared by 7 bases and J by 0 bases, with 3 bases of the junction left unmatched. Per germline, CDR1 MNHEY and CDR2 SMNVEV (reference sequence).

V usage is TRBV2 and J usage is TRBJ1-2; D remains ambiguous. There are 12 residues in the CDR3. Germline V gives CDR1 SNHLY, CDR2 FYNNEI. Deletions cut 7 bases from V and 7 bases from J, with 13 bases between. This CDR3 reads CASIPVSIGYTF. The CDR3 nucleotides are TGTGCCAGCATCCCAGTCTCGATTGGCTACACCTTC.

The chain recombines TRBV5-4 with TRBJ1-5, with D possibly being TRBD1 (6 bases). CDR1 is SGHNT, CDR2 YYREEE, per germline (reference sequence). The CDR3 has 17 amino acids. V lost 2 bases, J lost 4 bases, and 19 bases lay in between. The CDR3 is CASSFGHGEGGNQPQHF. Here the CDR3 DNA reads TGTGCCAGCAGCTTTGGGCATGGGGAAGGGGGTAATCAGCCCCAGCATTTT.

The V call is TRBV6-5, the J call TRBJ2-2; weak D call: TRBD1 (7 bases). CDR1 MNHEY and CDR2 SVGAGI come from the germline V gene. The CDR3 loop spans 14 amino acids. V gave up 5 bases and J gave up 6 bases, with 13 bases separating them. CDR3 amino acids: CASSRQGGAGELFF. The CDR3 region has the DNA TGTGCCAGCAGTCGACAGGGAGGCGCCGGGGAGCTGTTTTTT.

This clone was detected once. The V and J genes are TRBV2 and TRBJ2-3; 12 bases agree with TRBD1. The CDR3 runs 14 residues. V was pared by 8 bases and J by 4 bases, with 4 bases of the junction left unmatched. From germline, CDR1 is SNHLY and CDR2 FYNNEI. Written as DNA, the CDR3 is TGTGCCAGCGGAGGGACAGGGGGCCCAGATACGCAGTATTTT. It specifies CASGGTGGPDTQYF.

The chain joins TRBV29-1 to TRBJ2-1; the D gene is possibly TRBD2 (7 bases). The germline gives CDR1 SQVTM, CDR2 ANQGSEA. The V and J ends lost 3 bases and 9 bases respectively, with 18 bases between them. This CDR3 comprises 14 residues. This CDR3 reads CSVERGRAIGEQFF. The CDR3 coding sequence is TGCAGCGTTGAGAGGGGGAGGGCCATCGGTGAGCAGTTCTTC.

V usage is TRBV5-1 and J usage is TRBJ2-1; 10 positions match TRBD1. Per the germline V gene, CDR1 is SGHRS and CDR2 is YFSETQ. The CDR3 spans 14 residues. Unmatched junction bases numbered 6, after V lost 4 bases and J lost 8 bases. The CDR3 sequence: CASSPGTGVDEQFF. CDR3 sequence (DNA): TGCGCCAGCAGCCCCGGGACAGGGGTCGATGAGCAGTTCTTC.

The chain uses TRBV6-6 and TRBJ2-1, with D possibly being TRBD2 (5 bases). Looked up from germline, CDR1 is MNHNY and CDR2 is SVGAGI (reference sequence). The length of the CDR3 is 13 residues. Trimming cost V 8 bases and J 0 bases, with 8 bases left between them. The CDR3 nucleotides are TGTGCCAGCGGGAGTCGCTCCTACAATGAGCAGTTCTTC. Protein product: CASGSRSYNEQFF.

V is TRBV24-1 and J is TRBJ2-1; possibly TRBD1 for D (6 bases). The CDR3 is 18 residues long. The V and J ends lost 4 bases and 0 bases respectively, with 18 bases between them. Germline V gene data show CDR1 as KGHDR and CDR2 as SFDVKD. In DNA, the CDR3 is TGTGCCACCAGTGACCCCCCACCGTCAGGGGTCTCCTACAATGAGCAGTTCTTC. Residues: CATSDPPPSGVSYNEQFF.

V is TRBV6-2 or TRBV6-3 and J is TRBJ2-1; TRBD2 is a possible D gene (6 bases). The V gene lost 6 bases and the J gene lost 0 bases, with 18 bases spanning the gap. This CDR3 is built from 17 residues. Germline CDR1 MNHEY, CDR2 SVGEGT. The CDR3 sequence is CASSLGTVPSSYNEQFF. The DNA of the CDR3 is TGTGCCAGCAGCCTAGGGACTGTCCCAAGCTCCTACAATGAGCAGTTCTTC.

The chain recombines TRBV6-6 with TRBJ1-4; 8 bases are a match to TRBD1. In germline, CDR1 is MNHNY, CDR2 SVGAGI (reference sequence). The CDR3 runs to 12 residues. Losses at the gene ends were 10 bases for V and 8 bases for J; bases not matched to a gene: 6. CDR3 protein: CATQGGEEKLFF. For the CDR3, the DNA is TGTGCCACACAGGGGGGGGAAGAAAAACTGTTTTTT.

The chain carries TRBV5-1 and TRBJ1-1, with D unresolved. This CDR3 contains 12 residues. V was trimmed by 0 bases and J by 8 bases, leaving 8 bases between them. CDR1 and CDR2 from the germline V gene are SGHRS and YFSETQ. In nucleotides, the CDR3 is TGCGCCAGCAGCTTGGTTGTTGGCGAAGCTTTCTTT. It yields the protein CASSLVVGEAFF.

In this sample, this clone turned up a few times. The chain uses TRBV5-1 and TRBJ1-1, with D hard to call. In germline, CDR1 is SGHRS, CDR2 YFSETQ. CDR3 length: 13 residues. Trimming removed 0 bases from V and 1 base from J, with 4 bases in between. The CDR3 nucleotides read TGCGCCAGCAGCTTGGACAGGAACACTGAAGCTTTCTTT. It encodes CASSLDRNTEAFF.

In this sample, this clone turned up once. The rearrangement links TRBV28 to TRBJ2-7; D might be TRBD1 (6 bases). The germline CDR1 and CDR2 sequences are MDHEN and SYDVKM. The CDR3 consists of 15 residues. V dropped 5 bases and J dropped 1 base, with 15 bases sitting between them. The CDR3 sequence is CASSAGTRGSYEQYF. CDR3 sequence (DNA): TGTGCCAGCAGTGCCGGGACAAGAGGGTCCTACGAGCAGTACTTC.